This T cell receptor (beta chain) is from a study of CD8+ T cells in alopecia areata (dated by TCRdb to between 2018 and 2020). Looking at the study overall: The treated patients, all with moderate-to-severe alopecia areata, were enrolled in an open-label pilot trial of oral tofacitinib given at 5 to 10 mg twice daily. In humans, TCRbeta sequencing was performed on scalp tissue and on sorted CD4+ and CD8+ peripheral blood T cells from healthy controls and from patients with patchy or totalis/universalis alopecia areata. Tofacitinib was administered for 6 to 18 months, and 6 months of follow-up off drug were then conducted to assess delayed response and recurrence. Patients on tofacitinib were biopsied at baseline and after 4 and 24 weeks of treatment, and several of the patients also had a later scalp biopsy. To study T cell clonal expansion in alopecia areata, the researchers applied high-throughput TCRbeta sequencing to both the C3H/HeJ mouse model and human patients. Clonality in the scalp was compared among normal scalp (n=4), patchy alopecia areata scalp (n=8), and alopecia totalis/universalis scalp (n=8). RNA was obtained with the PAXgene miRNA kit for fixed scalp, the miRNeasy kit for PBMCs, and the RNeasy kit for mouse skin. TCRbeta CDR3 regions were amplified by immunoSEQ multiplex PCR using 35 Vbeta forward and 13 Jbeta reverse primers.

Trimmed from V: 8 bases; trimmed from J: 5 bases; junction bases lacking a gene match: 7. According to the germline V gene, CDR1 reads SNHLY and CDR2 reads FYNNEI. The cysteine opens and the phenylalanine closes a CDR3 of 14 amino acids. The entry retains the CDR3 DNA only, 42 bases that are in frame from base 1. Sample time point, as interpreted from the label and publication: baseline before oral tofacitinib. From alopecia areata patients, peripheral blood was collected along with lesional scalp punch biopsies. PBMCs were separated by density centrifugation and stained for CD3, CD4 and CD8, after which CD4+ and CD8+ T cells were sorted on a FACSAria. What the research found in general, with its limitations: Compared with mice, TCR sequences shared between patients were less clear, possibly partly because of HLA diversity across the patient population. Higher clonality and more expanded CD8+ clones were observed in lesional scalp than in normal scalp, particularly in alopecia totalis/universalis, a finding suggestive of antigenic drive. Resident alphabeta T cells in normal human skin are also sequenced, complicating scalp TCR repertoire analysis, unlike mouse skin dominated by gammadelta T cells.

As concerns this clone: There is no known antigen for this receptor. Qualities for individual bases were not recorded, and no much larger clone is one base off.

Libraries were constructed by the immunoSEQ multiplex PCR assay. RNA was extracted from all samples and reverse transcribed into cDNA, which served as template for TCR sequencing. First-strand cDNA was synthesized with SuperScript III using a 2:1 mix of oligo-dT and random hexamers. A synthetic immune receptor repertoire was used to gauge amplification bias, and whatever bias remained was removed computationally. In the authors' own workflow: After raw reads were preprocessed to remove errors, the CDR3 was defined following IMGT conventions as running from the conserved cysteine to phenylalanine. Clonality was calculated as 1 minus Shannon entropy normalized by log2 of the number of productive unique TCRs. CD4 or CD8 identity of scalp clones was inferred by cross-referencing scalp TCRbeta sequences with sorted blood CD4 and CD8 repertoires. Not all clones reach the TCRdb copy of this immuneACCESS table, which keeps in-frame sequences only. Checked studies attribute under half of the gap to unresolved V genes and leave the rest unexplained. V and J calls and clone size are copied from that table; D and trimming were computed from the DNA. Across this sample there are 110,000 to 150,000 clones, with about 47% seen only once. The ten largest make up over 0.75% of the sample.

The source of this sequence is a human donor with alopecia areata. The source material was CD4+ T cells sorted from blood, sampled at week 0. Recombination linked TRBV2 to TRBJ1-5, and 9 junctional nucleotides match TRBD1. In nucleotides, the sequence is TGTGCCAGCGGGGGGACAGGGCCCGATCAGCCCCAGCATTTT. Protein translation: CASGGTGPDQPQHF.